One T cell receptor beta chain is described in this entry. Sequenced by immunoSEQ multiplex PCR; TCRdb stores in-frame clones only, minus some. The sample consists of 350,000 to 400,000 clones, approximately 86% of them appearing once. Treatment here: approximately 18 received Ad26.COV2.S at low or high dose, single or two shots; roughly five received placebo; per-sample allocation not given. It was on day 63 after the first vaccine or placebo injection that samples were taken. The sample belongs to a study of Ad26.COV2.S vaccination and SARS-CoV-2 variants. CDR1 SNHLY and CDR2 FYNNEI come from the germline V gene. The CDR3 has 15 amino acids. The V end lost 2 bases, the J end lost 0 bases, and 10 bases lay between the germline ends.

The sequence derives from a person aged 18-65 years who received the Ad26.COV2.S COVID-19 vaccine or a placebo. The chain couples TRBV2 to TRBJ1-2; D is unresolved. The sequenced sample was peripheral blood, obtained in a trial of Ad26.COV2.S vaccine versus placebo. CDR3 protein: CASSETARSNYGYTF. The CDR3, as DNA: TGTGCCAGCAGTGAAACGGCCAGATCTAACTATGGCTACACCTTC.